This T cell receptor (beta chain) was sequenced during a study of Ad26.COV2.S vaccination and SARS-CoV-2 variants (dated by TCRdb to 2020 to 2023). Regarding the study in general: Vaccine-arm donors were drawn from COV1001, a multicentre, randomized, double-blind, placebo-controlled phase I-IIa trial of Ad26.COV2.S in healthy adults. The TCR-sequenced set comprised around 30 samples: approximately 19 Ad26.COV2.S vaccine recipients, 5 placebo recipients and 8 SARS-CoV-2 convalescent individuals. The specificity and breadth of SARS-CoV-2-reactive T cell receptors after Ad26.COV2.S vaccination were assessed by TCRbeta repertoire sequencing. Investigators did not know the trial group allocation while performing experiments and assessing outcomes. Participants in the trial were split at random into five groups of five each, receiving low-dose or high-dose Ad26.COV2.S once or twice, or else placebo on both occasions. Ad26.COV2.S was administered intramuscularly at a dose of 5x10^10 or 1x10^11 viral particles, either as one shot or as two shots given 56 days apart. What the work shows at the level of the full study, not this receptor alone: According to the authors, total T cell responses may have been underestimated by the TCR breadth and depth analyses. Higher spike-specific TCR breadth was observed in Ad26.COV2.S recipients than in placebo recipients (P = 0.0014). Non-spike TCR breadth was comparable between vaccine and placebo recipients, consistent with the vaccine containing only spike. After vaccination, spike-specific CD8+ and CD4+ T cell responses were reported to show substantial breadth. The study lacked the statistical power to compare responses across vaccine doses or regimens.

The germline V gene encodes CDR1 MNHNS and CDR2 SASEGT. From cysteine to phenylalanine, the CDR3 is 16 amino acids long. Solely the CDR3 DNA is kept, with 48 bases framed from the first base. Trimming accounts for 6 bases at V and 6 bases at J, while the number of junction bases matched to no gene is 16. Note on this clone: Its target antigen remains unknown. No base quality values were provided; no much bigger clone lies one nucleotide off.

The immunoSEQ Assay was the method used to sequence TCRbeta CDR3 regions. After extraction, genomic DNA underwent amplification by bias-controlled multiplex PCR, followed by high-throughput sequencing. Turning to the authors' computational methods: To quantify the absolute abundance of every unique TCRbeta CDR3 region, sequences were collapsed and filtered. T cell fraction was estimated by normalization of TCRbeta template counts to usable DNA, with usable DNA being measured through amplification of reference genes present in all nucleated cells. Repertoire TCRs were annotated as SARS-CoV-2-specific by exact matching of V gene, CDR3 amino acid sequence and J gene to a known reactive TCR set. The reference SARS-CoV-2 TCR set came from MIRA and was filtered for enrichment in COVID-19-positive ImmuneCODE repertoires, removing public or cross-reactive TCRs. Using the MIRA antigens, annotated TCRs were further analysed by specific ORF or by position within an ORF. Breadth was defined as annotated unique rearrangements over total unique productive rearrangements; depth was the summed frequency of those rearrangements. TCR breadth was compared between groups using two-sided Wilcoxon rank-sum tests. Imported from immuneACCESS, the table was reduced by TCRdb to in-frame sequences with V and J called. These copies leave out some clones; in studies compared against another copy, an unresolved V gene accounts for under half, and the cause of the remainder is not known. V and J calls plus clone size are reproduced from that table; the DNA served to infer D and trimming. Here the sample has 440,000 or so clones; approximately 90% occur a single time. 1.5% to 2% of the sample comes from the top ten.

The treatment or condition label for this specimen denotes: roughly 18 received Ad26.COV2.S at low or high dose, single or two shots; 5 received placebo; per-sample allocation not given. Repertoires of vaccine and placebo recipients were sequenced from samples collected on day 63 after the first injection. Cohort 1b enrolled about two dozen adults aged 18-55 years at a single site in Boston, USA, between 29 July and 7 August 2020. Ad26.COV2.S was a replication-incompetent adenovirus type 26 vector that expressed a prefusion-stabilized SARS-CoV-2 spike protein derived from the original Wuhan strain.

Sample: peripheral blood, taken in a trial of Ad26.COV2.S vaccine versus placebo. The TCR comes from a person between 18 and 65 years old who received the Ad26.COV2.S COVID-19 vaccine or a placebo. The sequence links TRBV6-1 to TRBJ2-7; TRBD1 matches 8 bases in the middle. For the CDR3, the sequence is CASREPTGAGGGEQYF. The DNA sequence reads TGTGCCAGCAGGGAACCGACAGGGGCGGGTGGAGGCGAGCAGTACTTC.